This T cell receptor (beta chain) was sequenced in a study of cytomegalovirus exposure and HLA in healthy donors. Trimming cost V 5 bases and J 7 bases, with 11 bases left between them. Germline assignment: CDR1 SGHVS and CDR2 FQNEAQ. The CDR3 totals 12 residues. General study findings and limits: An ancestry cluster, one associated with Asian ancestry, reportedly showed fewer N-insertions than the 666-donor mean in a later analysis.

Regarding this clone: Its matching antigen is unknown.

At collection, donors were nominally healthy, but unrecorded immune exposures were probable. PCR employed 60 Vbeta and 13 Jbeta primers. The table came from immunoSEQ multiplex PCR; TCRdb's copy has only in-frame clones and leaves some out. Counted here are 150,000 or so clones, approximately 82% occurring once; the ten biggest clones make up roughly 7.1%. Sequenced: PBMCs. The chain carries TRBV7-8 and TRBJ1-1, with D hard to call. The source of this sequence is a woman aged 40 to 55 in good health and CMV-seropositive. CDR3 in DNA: TGTGCCAGCAGCCCTATCCGAGTTGAAGCTTTCTTT. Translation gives CASSPIRVEAFF. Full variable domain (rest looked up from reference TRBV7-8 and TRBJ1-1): GAGVSQSPRYKVAKRGQDVALRCDPISGHVSLFWYQQALGQGPEFLTYFQNEAQLDKSGLPSDRFFAERPEGSVSTLKIQRTQQEDSAVYLCASSPIRVEAFFGQGTRLTVV.